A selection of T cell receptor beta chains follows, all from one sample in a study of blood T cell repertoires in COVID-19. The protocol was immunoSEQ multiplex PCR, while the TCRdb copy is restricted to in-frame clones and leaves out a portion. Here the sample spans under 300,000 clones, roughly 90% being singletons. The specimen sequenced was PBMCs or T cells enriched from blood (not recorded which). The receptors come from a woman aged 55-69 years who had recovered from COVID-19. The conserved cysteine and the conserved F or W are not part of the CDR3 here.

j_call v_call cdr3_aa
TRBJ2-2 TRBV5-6 ASSLEGPNTGELF
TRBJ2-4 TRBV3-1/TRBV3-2 ASSQASGSGGRIIQY
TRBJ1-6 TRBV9 ASSVDPSEVVNSPLH
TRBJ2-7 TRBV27 ASSFDGNYEQY
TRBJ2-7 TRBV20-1 SANGGQEQY
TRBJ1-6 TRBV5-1 ASGPGQQNSPLH
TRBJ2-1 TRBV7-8 ASSNHYGGAYNEQF
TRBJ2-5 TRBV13 ASSSRRGGETQY
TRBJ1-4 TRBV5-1 ASSLGGQGGEKLF
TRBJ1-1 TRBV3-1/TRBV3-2 ASSQELKGTEAF
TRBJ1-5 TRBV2 ASSMERQPQH
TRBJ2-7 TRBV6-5 ASSYGTASSYEQY
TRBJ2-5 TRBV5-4 ASSLAKRGGLSGTQY
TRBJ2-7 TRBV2 ASNAQGDEQY
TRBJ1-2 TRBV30 AGPSGGNYGYT
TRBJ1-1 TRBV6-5 ASKRTENTEAF
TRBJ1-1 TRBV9 ASSLFPGGNMNTEAF
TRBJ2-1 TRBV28 ASSSYTSGRINEQF
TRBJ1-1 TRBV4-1 ASSQDEDEAF
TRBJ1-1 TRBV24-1 ATSDLYSEAF
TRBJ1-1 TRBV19 ASEDRPMNTEAF
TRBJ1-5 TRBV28 ASSPNRGAQPQH
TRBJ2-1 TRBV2 ASSGASGIYNEQF
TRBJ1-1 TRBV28 ASSAVGEGAF
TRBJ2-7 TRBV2 ASGGQGHGEQY
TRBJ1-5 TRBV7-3 ASNFLTRLGEPQH